This T cell receptor (beta chain) was identified during a study of cytomegalovirus exposure and HLA in healthy donors (dated by TCRdb to the late 2010s). The study in broad terms: In an earlier analysis of under 750 of the donors, roughly 300 Gb of sequence data and roughly 100 million unique TCR beta sequences from about 180 million T cells were reported. An early release that covered about 600 HLA-typed donors contained about 290 gigabases of sequencing data and roughly 84 million unique TCR sequences. Of the roughly 420 genotyped donors, less than 85% were placed in the genetic ancestry cluster associated with self-reported Caucasian donors. The study was designed to test whether signatures of past pathogen exposure could be identified by cataloging public T cell receptors. The T cell repertoires of some 670 subjects were profiled by immunosequencing and related to cytomegalovirus serostatus. Along with the approximately 650-subject first cohort, a separate validation cohort of more than 90 different subjects was used. High-throughput TCR immunosequencing, statistical association of individual TCRs with disease status, and machine learning were combined to predict cytomegalovirus infection status. A later analysis re-analyzed previously published TCR beta repertoires from hundreds of donors and added high-resolution HLA genotyping to study TCR occurrence patterns. Rather than using new phenotypic data, the later analysis identified candidate immune exposures from TCR beta sequences and from how often those sequences occurred across donors. To decide whether each TCR beta V gene segment behaved as functional or pseudogenic, an earlier analysis of several hundred of the donors relied on high-throughput TCR beta sequencing. Donor age, sex, ethnicity and CMV serostatus were compiled together with the repertoire data. In a later genetic analysis, genome-wide SNP genotypes for about 55% of the roughly 670 donors were used, and that subset was treated as a discovery cohort. All discovery cohort repertoires had been generated using a single sequencing platform. HLA typing covered class I and class II loci at four-digit resolution. The number of typed donors differed by locus: 629-630 for A, B, C, DRB1 and DQB1; 522 for DQA1; around 580 for DPA1; and around 470 for DPB1. Several DR-DQ haplotypes were treated as single units for association and clustering because of strong linkage in the cohort. Among roughly 400 genotyped donors of the cohort, an average of around 220,000 unique TCR beta nucleotide sequences was sequenced per donor, of which about 20% were non-productive. Broader findings and caveats from the paper: When HLA alleles, especially DR and DQ, strongly co-occurred, attributing TCR associations to individual alleles was difficult. In a later analysis, the rate of TCR association differed among HLA loci, with DRB1 alleles having the most associated TCRs and HLA-C alleles having the fewest. The 87-base-pair reads could not distinguish some IMGT-functional V segments, including TRBV6-2 and TRBV6-3, so those segments were excluded. According to a later analysis, most CMV-associated TCR beta chains appeared to be HLA-restricted, and the HLA associations seemed to be driven largely by CMV exposure. The classifier was reported to diagnose cytomegalovirus status with high specificity and sensitivity in both the original and validation cohorts. Because counts were too low, fewer than 20 rarely observed V segments, including chromosome 9 orphons, were excluded from the earlier analysis of 587 of the donors. The only immune exposure information available for the cohort was CMV serostatus. In a later analysis, HLA-associated TCR beta chains were found to be more clonally expanded and to have lower generation probabilities than equally common non-associated chains. A total of some 180 TCR beta chains were listed by the study as associated with cytomegalovirus. A later analysis associated 17,000 or so TCR beta sequences with specific HLA alleles at a false discovery rate of 0.05. In vitro tests confirmed that a few of the cytomegalovirus-associated TCR beta chains recognize cytomegalovirus antigens. In a later genetic analysis, fewer N-insertions in productive TCRs were reported among donors in an Asian-associated ancestry cluster than the approximately 630-donor mean. Because HLA typing was missing for some donors at each locus, association tests included only the typed subset. In a later analysis, several top co-occurrence clusters were reported to appear linked to parvovirus B19, influenza, CMV and Epstein-Barr virus. The sequencing pipeline was judged likely to have produced a cluster of highly shared sequence variants as a technical artifact. According to the authors, the approach could potentially be generalized to other disease states and immunological phenotypes. A further reported finding was that TCR beta sequences accurately predicted the HLA-A and HLA-B alleles for most subjects in the first cohort. While some public TCRs were present in many individuals, most TCR sequences turned up only very rarely across donors. An association between a missense DCLRE1C variant and V-gene and J-gene trimming of TCR beta chains was found in a later genetic analysis and replicated in an independent cohort. This cohort had only TCR beta chains sequenced, and the lack of alpha or paired-chain data limited which features could be detected. Sequencing depth was assumed to be roughly uniform across donors in the presence/absence analyses, though that assumption may not hold. An earlier analysis of around 540 of the donors showed that most TCR beta V segments appeared in productive rearrangements either about 87% or about 30% of the time, which broadly matched IMGT annotations. Linkage disequilibrium might explain the correlated functional status among segregating V segments, but an unknown experimental factor could not be ruled out.

To note about this clone: The antigen it recognizes is unknown. Per-base qualities were not stored, and no clone one base away is much larger.

CDR1 and CDR2 (SGHRS, YFSETQ) derive from the germline V gene. There are 12 amino acids in the CDR3, from cysteine to phenylalanine inclusive. This entry keeps only the CDR3 DNA: 36 bases, framed from base 1. V has 7 bases trimmed and J has 6 bases trimmed; junction bases matching no gene number 6. The library was made by the immunoSEQ multiplex PCR assay. A mixture of 60 forward primers for TCR Vbeta segments and 13 reverse primers for TCR Jbeta segments was used in the multiplex PCR. The CDR3 region of rearranged TCR beta genes was amplified from genomic DNA with a multiplex PCR assay. On the Illumina HiSeq System, the amplified TCR beta libraries were sequenced as 87-base-pair reads. The paper's data handling went like this. A later analysis tallied roughly 80 million unique TCR beta chains across the approximately 670 repertoires, and around 9.9 million of those chains were shared by two or more donors. Raw reads were error-corrected and collapsed into unique sequences with a nearest-neighbor algorithm that merged closely related sequences to remove PCR and sequencing errors. CDR3 sequences were aligned to IMGT reference sequences to assign V, D and J gene segments. For a sequence to be retained, a match of at least six nucleotides to both a V gene segment and a J gene segment was required. Rearrangements were called productive when the CDR3 lacked stop codons and stayed in frame with V and J; all others were non-productive. CDR3 was defined according to IMGT convention as the region running from the second conserved V-encoded cysteine to the conserved J-encoded phenylalanine. The earlier analysis of 587 of the donors excluded any sequence lacking an unambiguous match to a single V gene segment. In an earlier analysis of a few hundred of the donors, V segments were called functional above 56.7% productive rearrangements and were called segregating when the between-donor standard deviation exceeded 5%. A statistical classification framework was built to diagnose cytomegalovirus status from the catalog of TCR beta chain sequences. A later analysis assigned V and J genes by comparing TCR nucleotide sequences with IMGT/GENE-DB human TR gene sequences. Using the TCRdist pipeline, a later analysis assigned CDR3 sequences along with most-parsimonious VDJ recombination scenarios. In a later analysis, each TCR beta chain was defined by its CDR3 amino acid sequence together with its V-gene family, and reads lacking a unique V-gene family were excluded. A later analysis removed 450 to 600 highly shared, low-generation-probability nucleotide sequences to deal with suspected cross-contamination and a sequencing artifact. A later analysis calculated a clonal expansion index for each public chain from normalized within-repertoire ranks of inferred template counts. In a later analysis, generation probabilities were computed with a VDJ recombination model fitted to out-of-frame rearrangements, and the resulting probabilities were checked against IGoR. In a later analysis, TCR-TCR, TCR-HLA and TCR-CMV co-occurrence was scored with hypergeometric tests, and a repertoire-size bias correction was applied to TCR pairs. False discovery rates were estimated in a later analysis by permuting HLA or CMV assignments 20 times. In a later analysis, co-occurring TCRs were grouped using DBSCAN, and TCRdist sequence similarity was added for clustering within HLA-allele-positive subsets. Repertoires with fewer than 30,000 or more than 120,000 public chains, plus five repertoires with anomalous nucleotide sharing, were excluded from co-occurrence clustering. TCRdb took this table from immuneACCESS and kept in-frame rearrangements with V and J called. Such tables lack part of the clones; where checked against another copy, unresolved V genes explain under half of the gap, and the rest is unexplained. The V and J calls and clone size are taken from that table; D and trimming were inferred from the DNA. The sample profile shows 120,000 to 150,000 clones; roughly four fifths of them were found once. The top ten hold under 3% of the sample.

The cohort comprised around 690 healthy bone marrow donors. All cohort members were sampled while nominally healthy, although unrecorded immune exposures were likely present. The donor tested CMV seropositive and was one of the 289 seropositive cohort members. A peripheral blood sample was provided by each donor, and peripheral blood mononuclear cells were used for TCR beta sequencing. Genomic DNA was extracted from the blood cell samples with the Qiagen DNeasy Blood Extraction Kit. The chain uses TRBV5-1 and TRBJ1-2; 7 of the junction bases match TRBD1. The sample was PBMCs. The receptor was isolated from a man aged 35 to 55 in good health and CMV-seropositive. The CDR3: CASYEGANGYTF. The sequenced DNA: TGCGCCAGCTATGAGGGGGCTAATGGCTACACCTTC.